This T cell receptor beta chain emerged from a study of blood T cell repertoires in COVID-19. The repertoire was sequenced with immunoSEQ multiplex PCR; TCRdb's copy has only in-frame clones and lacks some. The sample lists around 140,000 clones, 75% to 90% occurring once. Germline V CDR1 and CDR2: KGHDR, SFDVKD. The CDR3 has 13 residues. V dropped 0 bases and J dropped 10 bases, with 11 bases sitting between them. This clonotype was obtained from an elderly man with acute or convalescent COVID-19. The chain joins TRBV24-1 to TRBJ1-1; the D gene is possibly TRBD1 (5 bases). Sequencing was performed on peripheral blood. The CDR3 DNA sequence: TGTGCCACCAGTGATTTGGGGGCCCGCGGAGCTTTCTTT. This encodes CATSDLGARGAFF.